The 18 T cell receptor beta chains in this list originate from one sample, sequenced in a study of shared clonotypes between healthy human individuals. The repertoire was sequenced with immunoSEQ multiplex PCR; TCRdb's copy has only in-frame clones and lacks some. The sample has millions of clones, 85% to 95% seen once. The sample consisted of naive CD4+ T cells sorted from blood. Specified subset: CD45RA+ positively selected. These TCRs come from a man aged 18 to 29 in good health.

The chain combines TRBV6-6 with TRBJ2-7, with 7 bases that match TRBD1. CDR1 is MNHNY, CDR2 SVGAGI, per germline (reference sequence). The CDR3 consists of 14 residues. V gave up 6 bases and J gave up 4 bases; unmatched junction bases: 9. The CDR3 DNA sequence: TGTGCCAGCAGGAGCCGGGACAGAAAATACGAGCAGTACTTC. Translated: CASRSRDRKYEQYF.

The V call is TRBV6-1, the J call TRBJ2-3; tentative D call: TRBD1 (5 bases). CDR3 length: 14 amino acids. The V gene's germline CDR1 is MNHNS and CDR2 SASEGT. V dropped 2 bases and J dropped 2 bases, with 8 bases sitting between them. Here the CDR3 reads CASSEQGNTDTQYF. The CDR3 DNA is TGTGCCAGCAGTGAACAGGGAAACACAGATACGCAGTATTTT.

The rearrangement joins TRBV21-1 to TRBJ1-5. TRBV21-1 is reported as a pseudogene. This CDR3 has 17 residues. The CDR3 sequence is CASRLGEGAPFNQPQHF. CDR3 in DNA: TGTGCCAGCAGACTTGGGGAGGGGGCCCCCTTCAATCAGCCCCAGCATTTT.

The chain couples TRBV4-3 to TRBJ2-1, with TRBD2 matching over 10 bases. Losses at the gene ends were 3 bases for V and 3 bases for J; bases not matched to a gene: 5. CDR3 length: 16 amino acids. Germline CDR1 and CDR2: LGHNA and YSLEER. CDR3 sequence: CASSQTRLAGYNEQFF. Written as DNA, the CDR3 is TGCGCCAGCAGCCAGACCCGACTAGCGGGCTACAATGAGCAGTTCTTC.

This clone was picked up a small number of times. This chain's CDR3 is CAISSRLNTEAFF. For the CDR3, the DNA is TGTGCCATCAGTAGCAGACTGAACACTGAAGCTTTCTTT. The J gene is TRBJ1-1, the V gene TRBV10-3; D not resolved. Germline CDR1 and CDR2: ENHRY and SYGVKD. The CDR3 contains 13 residues. V lost 5 bases, J lost 0 bases, and 7 bases lay in between.

The CDR3 coding sequence is TGTGCCAGCTCACCAAGTGACCGTCGCCCTGGAAACACTGAAGCTTTCTTT. Its protein product is CASSPSDRRPGNTEAFF. This chain links TRBV18 with TRBJ1-1; D ambiguous. V was shortened by 2 bases and J by 2 bases, with 18 bases between the two germline ends. The CDR3 covers 17 residues. Germline values: CDR1 KGHSH, CDR2 LQKENI.

With respect to this clone: Other DNA sequences from this sample encode an identical CDR3 as well. V is TRBV7-2 and J is TRBJ2-7, with unresolved D. CDR3 size: 14 residues. The germline V gene encodes CDR1 SGHTA and CDR2 FQGNSA. The V end lost 1 base, the J end lost 2 bases, and 9 bases lay between the germline ends. The CDR3 reads CASSLGQAAYEQYF. CDR3 coding DNA: TGTGCCAGCAGCTTAGGTCAGGCCGCCTACGAGCAGTACTTC.

This chain joins TRBV28 and TRBJ1-1; D not certain. Germline CDR1 is MDHEN and CDR2 is SYDVKM. The CDR3 sequence is 14 residues long. V lost 4 bases to trimming and J lost 10 bases, with 19 bases between them. The CDR3 DNA follows: TGTGCCAGCAGTTCGGCCCCCGGGGTGGCCCCAGCTTTCTTT. Amino acid sequence: CASSSAPGVAPAFF.

The chain joins TRBV4-1 to TRBJ1-5, with a possible D match to TRBD1 (6 bases). This CDR3 spans 15 amino acids. CDR1 is MGHRA, CDR2 YSYEKL, per germline. Trimming shortened V by 1 base and J by 6 bases, and 13 bases separated the two germline ends. The CDR3 DNA is TGCGCCAGCAGCCAAGTCACGGGGGGCATTCAGCCCCAGCATTTT. It is translated as CASSQVTGGIQPQHF.

This clone was observed a handful of times. The J gene is TRBJ1-2, the V gene TRBV18; 7 bases line up with TRBD1. The trim removed 3 bases at V and 5 bases at J, leaving 6 bases unmatched. The CDR3 spans 14 residues. CDR1 and CDR2 from the germline V gene are KGHSH and LQKENI. The CDR3 protein is CASSPQGGTYGYTF. The CDR3 bases are TGTGCCAGCTCACCTCAGGGGGGCACATATGGCTACACCTTC.

The rearrangement uses TRBV9 and TRBJ1-2; TRBD1 aligns across 7 bases. CDR3 length: 14 residues. Germline lookup yields CDR1 SGDLS and CDR2 YYNGEE. V shed 0 bases and J 10 bases; nucleotides not matched to a gene: 9. Written as DNA, the CDR3 is TGTGCCAGCAGCGTAGCGGGACAGTGGTTTGACTACACCTTC. This encodes CASSVAGQWFDYTF.

The chain carries TRBV6-1 and TRBJ2-7, with D tentatively TRBD1 or TRBD2 (6 bases each). CDR3 length: 14 residues. Between the trimmed V and J ends, which lost 3 bases and 2 bases, there was a span of 11 bases. Germline lookup yields CDR1 MNHNS and CDR2 SASEGT. CDR3 in DNA: TGTGCCAGCAGTGAGGGGGGCACCACCTACGAGCAGTACTTC. Protein product: CASSEGGTTYEQYF.

This chain connects TRBV5-6 to TRBJ2-7; the match to TRBD1 covers 9 bases. The trim removed 4 bases at V and 3 bases at J, leaving 5 bases unmatched. The CDR3 covers 14 residues. Germline assignment: CDR1 SGHDT and CDR2 YYEEEE. CDR3 bases: TGTGCCAGCAGCGCGGACAGGGGAAGCTACGAGCAGTACTTC. Translated: CASSADRGSYEQYF.

The chain has TRBV6-5 and TRBJ2-2; D gene unclear. Germline values: CDR1 MNHEY, CDR2 SVGAGI. V dropped 3 bases and J dropped 2 bases, with 10 bases sitting between them. This CDR3 is built from 15 residues. The CDR3 sequence is CASSYSTVNTGELFF. CDR3 DNA sequence: TGTGCCAGCAGTTATTCTACCGTCAACACCGGGGAGCTGTTTTTT.

The chain couples TRBV10-3 to TRBJ1-5; D perhaps matches TRBD1 (5 bases). This CDR3 is 14 amino acids long. Germline V lookup: CDR1 ENHRY, CDR2 SYGVKD. The V and J ends lost 0 bases and 8 bases respectively, with 11 bases between them. CDR3 region: CAISESRTSEPQHF. In DNA, the CDR3 is TGTGCCATCAGTGAGTCGCGGACATCAGAGCCCCAGCATTTT.

V is TRBV29-1 and J is TRBJ2-2; 7 bases are a match to TRBD1. V gave up 0 bases and J gave up 7 bases; unmatched junction bases: 11. The germline V gene encodes CDR1 SQVTM and CDR2 ANQGSEA. The CDR3 is 16 amino acids. Here the CDR3 reads CSVEEWPGQGVGELFF. The CDR3 DNA is TGCAGCGTTGAAGAGTGGCCGGGCCAGGGGGTCGGGGAGCTGTTTTTT.

This chain links TRBV6-4 with TRBJ1-6; D uncertain. The CDR3 extends over 13 amino acids. Germline-derived CDR1 and CDR2 are MRHNA and SNTAGT. V lost 6 bases to trimming and J lost 8 bases, with 11 bases between them. The CDR3 reads CASRSHIDSPLHF. In DNA, the CDR3 is TGTGCCAGCAGATCACATATAGATTCACCCCTCCACTTT.

Note on this clone: Other nucleotide sequences in the sample specify the same CDR3. This chain joins TRBV15 and TRBJ2-7; 8 bases are shared with TRBD2. Looked up from germline, CDR1 is LNHNV and CDR2 is YYDKDF (reference sequence). CDR3 size: 15 residues. V trimming: 3 bases; J trimming: 0 bases; junction bases outside the gene matches: 4. Here the CDR3 reads CATSRERGSSYEQYF. The CDR3 DNA reads as TGTGCCACCAGCAGGGAGCGGGGGAGCTCCTACGAGCAGTACTTC.